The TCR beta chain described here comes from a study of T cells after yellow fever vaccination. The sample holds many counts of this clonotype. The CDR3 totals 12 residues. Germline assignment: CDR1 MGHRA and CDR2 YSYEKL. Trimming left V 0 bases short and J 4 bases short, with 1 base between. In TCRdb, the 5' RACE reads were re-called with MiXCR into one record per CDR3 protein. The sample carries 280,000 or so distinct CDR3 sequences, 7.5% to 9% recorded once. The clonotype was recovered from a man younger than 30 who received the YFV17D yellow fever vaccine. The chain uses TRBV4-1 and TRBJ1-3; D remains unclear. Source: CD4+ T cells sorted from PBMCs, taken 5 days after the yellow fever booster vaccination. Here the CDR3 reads CASSQDGNTIYF. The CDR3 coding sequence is TGCGCCAGCAGCCAAGACGGAAACACCATATATTTT.